This TCR beta chain was recorded in a study of control samples from healthy donors and cancer patients. There are 16 residues in the CDR3. Germline CDR1 SGHVS, CDR2 FQNEAQ. The V and J ends lost 4 bases and 0 bases respectively, with 14 bases between them. Some clones are missing from TCRdb's copy, which holds only in-frame ones; the method was immunoSEQ multiplex PCR. In the table there are approximately 100,000 clones, 75% to 90% of which are singletons. This clonotype originated in a man aged 30 to 39 in good health. The sequencing input was blood. The chain links TRBV7-8 to TRBJ2-3; perhaps TRBD2 as D (5 bases). The CDR3 spells CASSSPQRTSTDTQYF. The DNA for the CDR3 is TGTGCCAGCAGCTCACCCCAGCGGACTAGCACAGATACGCAGTATTTT.